This T cell receptor beta chain emerged from a study of PD-1 blockade in classical Hodgkin lymphoma. General study results and limits: Baseline TCR diversity was reportedly lower in newly diagnosed patients than in healthy donors. It was reported as lower still in relapsed/refractory patients. By cycle point C4D1, TCR diversity had risen significantly in CD4+ cells (but not CD8+ cells). Some patients began nivolumab under 1 year after ASCT. These patients were excluded from later analyses. Causes of the repertoire differences remain undefined, possibly disease activity or prior therapy.

A note on this clone: What it recognizes is unknown.

Measured with immunoSEQ multiplex PCR; TCRdb has only the in-frame clones, and not every one. The sample includes 15,000 or so clones, over 55% seen only once; the top ten take around 7.7%. The patients all showed relapse after autologous stem cell transplantation, while their brentuximab vedotin exposure varied. Germline-derived CDR1 and CDR2 are SQVTM and ANQGSEA. With 4 bases removed from V and 0 bases from J, the gap between germline ends came to 15 bases. This CDR3 is built from 15 residues. The chain couples TRBV29-1 to TRBJ1-1, with D tentatively TRBD1 (5 bases). The sequence derives from a human donor with classical Hodgkin lymphoma. The sample here was peripheral blood mononuclear cells (PBMCs), taken before the second cycle of nivolumab. The CDR3 DNA sequence: TGCAGCGTTGGCGGGGGGTGGGGTATGAACACTGAAGCTTTCTTT. Its translation: CSVGGGWGMNTEAFF.